This T cell receptor beta chain was obtained from a study of beta chain features in type 1 diabetes. Study findings and constraints: A moderate, significant TCRB CDR3 shortening appeared in type 1 diabetes across four CD4+ subsets.

The isolated RNA, all of it, was reverse transcribed, so expressed TCRB transcripts were what got sequenced. Clones were read by immunoSEQ multiplex PCR, and TCRdb kept only the in-frame ones, dropping some. The sample yields some 150,000 clones, roughly an eighth seen once. Worth noting for this clone: Its antigen is unidentified.

This clonotype was sampled from a man between 18 and 35 years old with type 1 diabetes. Sequencing was performed on central memory CD4+ T cells from blood.

The CDR3 loop reads CASSEELAAGGDTQYF. The DNA of the CDR3 is TGTGCCAGCAGTGAAGAACTAGCGGCGGGTGGGGATACGCAGTATTTT. The chain carries TRBV2 and TRBJ2-3, with 8 bases fitting TRBD2. J gave up 6 bases and V 1 base, and 9 bases lay outside the gene matches. Germline-derived CDR1 and CDR2 are SNHLY and FYNNEI. The CDR3 is made up of 16 amino acids.